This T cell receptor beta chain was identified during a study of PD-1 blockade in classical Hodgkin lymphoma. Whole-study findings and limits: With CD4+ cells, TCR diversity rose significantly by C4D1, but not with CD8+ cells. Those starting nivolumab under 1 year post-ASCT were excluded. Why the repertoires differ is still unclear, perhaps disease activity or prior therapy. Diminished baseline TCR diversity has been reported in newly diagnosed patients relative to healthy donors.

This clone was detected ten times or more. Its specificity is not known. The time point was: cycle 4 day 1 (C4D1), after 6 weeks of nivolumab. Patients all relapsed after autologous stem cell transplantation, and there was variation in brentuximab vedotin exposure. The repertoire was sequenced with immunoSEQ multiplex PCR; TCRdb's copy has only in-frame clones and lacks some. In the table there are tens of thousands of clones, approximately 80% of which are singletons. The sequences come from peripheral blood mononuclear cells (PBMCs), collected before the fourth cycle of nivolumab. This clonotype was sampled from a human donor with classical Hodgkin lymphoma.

The CDR3 sequence is CASSESSGRSTDTQYF. The CDR3 DNA is TGTGCCAGCAGTGAATCGTCGGGACGGAGCACAGATACGCAGTATTTT. The chain links TRBV25-1 to TRBJ2-3; possibly TRBD1 or TRBD2 for D (5 bases each). V was cut by 1 base and J by 0 bases, with 11 bases left in between. The CDR3 length is 16 residues. Germline loops: CDR1 MGHDK, CDR2 SYGVNS.